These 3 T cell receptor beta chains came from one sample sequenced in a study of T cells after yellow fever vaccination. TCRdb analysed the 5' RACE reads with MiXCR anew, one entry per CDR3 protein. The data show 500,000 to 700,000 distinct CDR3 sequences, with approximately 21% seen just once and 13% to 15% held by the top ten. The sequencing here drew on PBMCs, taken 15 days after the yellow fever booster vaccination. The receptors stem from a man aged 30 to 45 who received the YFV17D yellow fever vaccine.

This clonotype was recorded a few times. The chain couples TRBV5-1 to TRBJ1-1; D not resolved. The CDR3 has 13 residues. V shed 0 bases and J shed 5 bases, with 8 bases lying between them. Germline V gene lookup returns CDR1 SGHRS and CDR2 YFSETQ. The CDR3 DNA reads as TGCGCCAGCAGCTTGGAGGCGTGGACTGAAGCTTTCTTT. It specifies CASSLEAWTEAFF. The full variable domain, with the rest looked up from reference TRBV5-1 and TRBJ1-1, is KAGVTQTPRYLIKTRGQQVTLSCSPISGHRSVSWYQQTPGQGLQFLFEYFSETQRNKGNFPGRFSGRQFSNSRSEMNVSTLELGDSALYLCASSLEAWTEAFFGQGTRLTVV.

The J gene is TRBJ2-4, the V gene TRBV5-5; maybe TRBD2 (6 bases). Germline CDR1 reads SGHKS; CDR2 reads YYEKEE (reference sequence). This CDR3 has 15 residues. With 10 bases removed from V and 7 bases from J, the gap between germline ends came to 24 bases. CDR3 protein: CASQTGPPGRNIQYF. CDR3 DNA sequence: TGTGCCTCCCAAACGGGCCCGCCGGGGAGGAACATTCAGTACTTC.

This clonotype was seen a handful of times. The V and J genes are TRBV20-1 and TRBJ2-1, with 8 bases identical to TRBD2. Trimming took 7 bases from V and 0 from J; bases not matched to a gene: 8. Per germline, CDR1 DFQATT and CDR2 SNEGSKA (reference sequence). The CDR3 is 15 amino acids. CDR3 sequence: CSGVLADNSYNEQFF. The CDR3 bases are TGCAGTGGAGTACTAGCGGATAACTCCTACAATGAGCAGTTCTTC.